This passage covers 9 T cell receptor beta chains from one sample sequenced in a study of T cell repertoires in cytomegalovirus infection. TCRdb processed the reads anew with MiXCR; each CDR3 protein has one entry. The sample consists of about 180,000 distinct CDR3 sequences, under 15% of them appearing once. The sequenced material came from PBMCs. All receptors come from a human donor in good health (CMV status not recorded). Some clones in this sample may be carry-over from other donors' samples.

The gene calls are TRBV14 and TRBJ2-1; 7 bases are shared with TRBD2. Per germline, CDR1 SGHDN and CDR2 FVKESK. V lost 0 bases to trimming and J lost 7 bases; unmatched junction nucleotides: 12. The CDR3 sequence is 17 residues long. CDR3 in amino acids: CASSQDRGGSQKNEQFF. In DNA, the CDR3 is TGTGCCAGCAGCCAAGATCGGGGCGGGAGCCAGAAAAATGAGCAGTTCTTC.

V gene TRBV20-1 combines with J gene TRBJ2-2, with TRBD2 matching 7 bases. The germline CDR1 and CDR2 sequences are DFQATT and SNEGSKA (reference sequence). With V trimmed by 1 base and J by 4 bases, 6 bases remained unmatched. The CDR3 is made up of 15 amino acids. The CDR3 coding sequence is TGCAGTGCTAGAGTACCCCGGGGGGTCACCGGGGAGCTGTTTTTT. Its protein product is CSARVPRGVTGELFF.

This clonotype was seen at least ten times. The chain recombines TRBV12-3 or TRBV12-4 with TRBJ2-2, with D tentatively TRBD1 or TRBD2 (6 bases each). Deletions cut 3 bases from V and 4 bases from J, with 12 bases between. CDR3 length: 15 residues. The CDR3 spells CASSLEGGVTGELFF. DNA of the CDR3: TGTGCCAGCAGTTTGGAGGGGGGAGTCACCGGGGAGCTGTTTTTT.

V and J are TRBV29-1 and TRBJ2-6, with D maybe TRBD2 (6 bases). The V end lost 5 bases, the J end lost 1 base, and 12 bases lay between the germline ends. The CDR3 contains 15 residues. Germline CDR1 SQVTM, CDR2 ANQGSEA. CDR3 DNA: TGCAGCGTTTGGTCCCGGGGGTCTGGGGCCAACGTCCTGACTTTC. It encodes CSVWSRGSGANVLTF.

This clonotype was picked up a small number of times. This chain connects TRBV10-3 to TRBJ2-3; 7 nucleotides match TRBD1. Germline loops: CDR1 ENHRY, CDR2 SYGVKD. There are 15 residues in the CDR3. With V trimmed by 0 bases and J by 1 base, 1 base remained unmatched. The CDR3 sequence: CAISESGTGTDTQYF. The CDR3 DNA sequence: TGTGCCATCAGTGAGTCCGGGACAGGCACAGATACGCAGTATTTT.

This clonotype was found a few times. CDR3 nucleotide sequence: TGTGCCAGCAGTCCGATACTAGCGGGAGGGAACAATGAGCAGTTCTTC. Its protein is CASSPILAGGNNEQFF. The V call is TRBV12-3 or TRBV12-4, the J call TRBJ2-1; the match to TRBD2 covers 13 bases. This CDR3 is 16 amino acids long. V lost 5 bases to trimming and J lost 5 bases; unmatched junction nucleotides: 6.

This clonotype has more than one count but fewer than ten. This sequence joins TRBV28 and TRBJ2-5; 8 bases agree with TRBD1. V shed 5 bases, J shed 6 bases, and the junction held 11 bases outside the gene matches. This CDR3 comprises 15 residues. Germline loops: CDR1 MDHEN, CDR2 SYDVKM. In DNA form, the CDR3 reads TGTGCCAGCAGTCCCGGACAGGGCCATATTCAGACCCAGTACTTC. It translates to CASSPGQGHIQTQYF.

At least ten counts were recorded for this clonotype. The J gene is TRBJ2-1, the V gene TRBV7-9; the D is unclear. This CDR3 has 11 residues. The ends were cut back, 7 bases at V and 8 bases at J, with 9 bases in the middle. Germline V gives CDR1 SEHNR, CDR2 FQNEAQ (reference sequence). The CDR3 DNA sequence: TGTGCCAGCAAGCTGGTAGATGAGCAGTTCTTC. This codes for CASKLVDEQFF.

Points on this clonotype: It may be a read error: a sequence one base away is much more abundant. The CDR3 is CASRPVGAGMDTEAFF. The CDR3 bases are TGTGCCAGCAGGCCTGTCGGGGCAGGGATGGACACTGAAGCTTTCTTT. V gene TRBV7-9 combines with J gene TRBJ1-1, with D possibly being TRBD1 (5 bases). CDR1 and CDR2 (germline): SEHNR, FQNEAQ (reference sequence). The V end was cut by 6 bases, the J end by 3 bases, with 20 bases between. This CDR3 is built from 16 residues. Full variable domain (outside the CDR3, taken from reference TRBV7-9 and TRBJ1-1): DTGVSQNPRHKITKRGQNVTFRCDPISEHNRLYWYRQTLGQGPEFLTYFQNEAQLEKSRLLSDRFSAERPKGSFSTLEIQRTEQGDSAMYLCASRPVGAGMDTEAFFGQGTRLTVV.